This T cell receptor beta chain emerged from a study of cytotoxic CD8 clonotypes in ibrutinib-treated CLL. Background on the study: Partial responses totalled about 24 and complete responses 2; after median roughly 64 months, roughly 14 remained remitted and about twelve progressed.

Comment on this clone: Antigen: not known.

Target depth was 1 in 200,000 to 1 in 1 million T cells, about 10x per clonotype. Sequencing was performed with immunoSEQ multiplex PCR; in TCRdb, only in-frame clones are kept and a portion is missing. The sample consists of about 200,000 clones, roughly 73% of them appearing once. General study points: An increase in clonality occurred at ibrutinib response, followed by a return toward baseline at progression.

Trimming at V came to 4 bases and at J to 10 bases, leaving 5 bases not matched to a gene. Germline V lookup: CDR1 SGHRS, CDR2 YFSETQ. This CDR3 region has 14 residues. This TCR was recovered from a human donor with chronic lymphocytic leukemia. Specimen: PBMCs, collected after 12 months of ibrutinib treatment. The genes are TRBV5-1 and TRBJ2-1; 13 bases line up with TRBD2. CDR3 sequence: CASSTGLAGDEQFF. The CDR3 DNA is TGCGCCAGCAGCACCGGACTAGCGGGAGACGAGCAGTTCTTC.